The rows below give T cell receptor beta chains drawn from one sample of a study of OX40 agonist ivuxolimab in advanced cancers. Measured with immunoSEQ multiplex PCR; TCRdb has only the in-frame clones, and not every one. The table records some 110,000 clones, 92% of them present only once. The material sequenced was CD4+ or CD8+ T cells sorted from blood, taken in a trial of the OX40 agonist ivuxolimab. The receptor set was obtained from an adult with an advanced solid tumor such as melanoma, head and neck, liver or kidney cancer. The CDR3 runs from the conserved cysteine through the conserved F or W. A D gene is named only where the DNA matches it firmly. The listing skips clone size in some rows; elsewhere it reads once, few, many or a size class.

cdr3_nt	cdr3_aa	j_call	d_call	v_call	clone_size
TGTGCCGTACCGGGACAGGGCAACACCGGGGAGCTGTTTTTT	CAVPGQGNTGELFF	TRBJ2-2	TRBD1	TRBV7-9	.
TGTGCCAGCAGGTCCGGGACAGGAGGTGAAAAACTGTTTTTT	CASRSGTGGEKLFF	TRBJ1-4	TRBD1	TRBV28	.
TGCGCCAGCAGCTTGGATGGGGTCACGAACACCGGGGAGCTGTTTTTT	CASSLDGVTNTGELFF	TRBJ2-2	.	TRBV5-1	.
TGCGCCAGCAGCATCGGAATGATGGGACAATCGACTAGCGGAGGCAGTTACGAGCAGTACTTC	CASSIGMMGQSTSGGSYEQYF	TRBJ2-7	TRBD2	TRBV5-1	.
TGCGCCAGCAGCTTGGGGACTAGCGGATCCTACGAGCAGTACTTC	CASSLGTSGSYEQYF	TRBJ2-7	TRBD2	TRBV5-1	.
TGTGCCAGTGCCAACTGGGGTGTCGGGACAGGGCCCCTCGAGCAGTACTTC	CASANWGVGTGPLEQYF	TRBJ2-7	TRBD1	TRBV28	.
TGTGCCAGCAGCTTCGACCGGGACCTCCCCGATACGCAGTATTTT	CASSFDRDLPDTQYF	TRBJ2-3	.	TRBV7-9	.
TGCAGCGGAGCTACCGGGATTACGCAGTATTTT	CSGATGITQYF	TRBJ2-3	.	TRBV29-1	.
TGTGCCAGCAGTTCGGGACAGGGGGCGGAAGGCAATCAGCCCCAGCATTTT	CASSSGQGAEGNQPQHF	TRBJ1-5	TRBD1	TRBV28	.
TGTGCCAGCAGCTGGAAAAACAACTGGACCGTAGAAAGCTCCTACAATGAGCAGTTCTTC	CASSWKNNWTVESSYNEQFF	TRBJ2-1	.	TRBV13	.
TGTGCCAGCTCACCTTGGTCGACAGGGGCGAGCGAGCAGTACTTC	CASSPWSTGASEQYF	TRBJ2-7	TRBD1	TRBV18	.
TGTGCCAGCAGTTGGGAGGGAACTGAAGCTTTCTTT	CASSWEGTEAFF	TRBJ1-1	.	TRBV6-5	once
TGTGCCTCCTCAACGAATGGCGGGAGGGGAGGGCAAGAGACCCAGTACTTC	CASSTNGGRGGQETQYF	TRBJ2-5	TRBD2	TRBV19	.
TGTGCCGGGGGGGATTCCAACACCGGGGAGCTGTTTTTT	CAGGDSNTGELFF	TRBJ2-2	TRBD2	TRBV19	.
TGTGCCAGCTCACCACCGGGGACAGTTAATGAAAAACTGTTTTTT	CASSPPGTVNEKLFF	TRBJ1-4	TRBD1	TRBV18	.
TGTGCCAGCAGGTCTGGACCCCAAGAGACCCAGTACTTC	CASRSGPQETQYF	TRBJ2-5	.	TRBV28	.
TGTGCCAGCGCCGGGAGCATGTACTCCTACGAGCAGTACTTC	CASAGSMYSYEQYF	TRBJ2-7	.	TRBV5-1	.
TGTGCCAGCAGGGCTAGTACAGGGGGCTTAAGCAATCAGCCCCAGCATTTT	CASRASTGGLSNQPQHF	TRBJ1-5	TRBD1	TRBV2	.
TGTGCCATCACACCCCGGGGGGACTCCTACGAGCAGTACTTC	CAITPRGDSYEQYF	TRBJ2-7	TRBD2	TRBV10-3	.